A single sample gave rise to the 19 T cell receptor beta chains below, sequenced in a study of T cells in narcolepsy. The table came from immunoSEQ multiplex PCR; TCRdb's copy has only in-frame clones and leaves some out. This table holds over 9,000 clones, around 94% found once. The sequencing input was CD45RA- memory CD4+ T cells from PBMCs. The receptors were sampled from a human donor with narcolepsy.

This rearrangement joins TRBV11-3 to TRBJ1-5; perhaps TRBD1 as D (5 bases). This CDR3 region has 13 residues. The V gene lost 0 bases and the J gene lost 9 bases, with 9 bases spanning the gap. Per germline, CDR1 SGHNT and CDR2 YENEEA. In DNA form, the CDR3 reads TGTGCCAGCAGCTTAGATCCTGGGGGGCCCCAGCATTTT. Translating it yields CASSLDPGGPQHF.

This chain uses TRBV7-9 with TRBJ1-2; TRBD1 is a possible D gene (5 bases). The germline V gene has CDR1 SEHNR and CDR2 FQNEAQ (reference sequence). This CDR3 comprises 12 residues. The V gene lost 4 bases and the J gene lost 5 bases, with 8 bases spanning the gap. The CDR3 spells CASSSTVYGYTF. The CDR3 DNA sequence: TGTGCCAGCAGCTCGACAGTTTATGGCTACACCTTC.

This sequence joins TRBV11-3 and TRBJ2-5; 8 bases line up with TRBD1. The V segment lost 4 bases and the J segment 3 bases; nucleotides outside the gene matches: 10. Germline assignment: CDR1 SGHNT and CDR2 YENEEA. The CDR3 is 16 amino acids. Written as DNA, the CDR3 is TGTGCCAGCAGCTCCAGGACAGGGTTGCGTGAAGAGACCCAGTACTTC. Protein: CASSSRTGLREETQYF.

Concerning this clone: A read error may produce the germline difference seen at one junction end. The chain has TRBV5-4 and TRBJ1-2; the D is unclear. The CDR3 spans 14 residues. Germline V gene sequence: CDR1 SGHNT, CDR2 YYREEE (reference sequence). Here the CDR3 reads CTSSLEVGNYGYTF. The CDR3 coding sequence is TGTACCAGCAGCTTGGAAGTAGGGAACTATGGCTACACCTTC.

The chain recombines TRBV7-2 with TRBJ2-5; maybe TRBD2 (6 bases). This CDR3 spans 16 amino acids. The V gene's germline CDR1 is SGHTA and CDR2 FQGNSA. V was trimmed by 1 base and J by 2 bases, leaving 14 bases between them. The CDR3 region has the DNA TGTGCCAGCAGCTTAGGGACGGGAGTAGGGCAAGAGACCCAGTACTTC. This gives the protein CASSLGTGVGQETQYF.

This chain uses TRBV6-1 with TRBJ1-5; 7 bases agree with TRBD1. V shed 8 bases, J shed 0 bases, and the junction held 7 bases outside the gene matches. The CDR3 covers 15 residues. Germline loops: CDR1 MNHNS, CDR2 SASEGT. In DNA form, the CDR3 reads TGTGCCAGCGATTGGACAGGAGCTAGCAATCAGCCCCAGCATTTT. It is translated as CASDWTGASNQPQHF.

The chain is built from TRBV2 and TRBJ1-1; D call uncertain. CDR1 is SNHLY, CDR2 FYNNEI, per germline. The CDR3 is made up of 15 amino acids. V dropped 0 bases and J dropped 2 bases, with 10 bases sitting between them. The CDR3 DNA follows: TGTGCCAGCAGTGAAGCACGAGGATCCAACACTGAAGCTTTCTTT. Its translation: CASSEARGSNTEAFF.

V usage is TRBV18 and J usage is TRBJ2-2; 7 bases fit TRBD1. The V and J ends lost 3 bases and 4 bases, in that order; junction bases with no gene match: 8. Germline V CDR1 and CDR2: KGHSH, LQKENI. The CDR3 contains 16 residues. CDR3 region: CASSPYRQGITGELFF. In nucleotides, the CDR3 is TGTGCCAGCTCACCGTATCGACAGGGTATCACCGGGGAGCTGTTTTTT.

The V gene is TRBV30, the J gene TRBJ2-7; D may be TRBD1 (5 bases). This CDR3 region has 15 residues. V lost 1 base and J lost 5, with 18 bases in between. Germline CDR1 is GTSNPN and CDR2 is SVGIG (reference sequence). The CDR3 sequence: CAWSARRGRAHEQYF. CDR3 nucleotide sequence: TGTGCCTGGAGTGCACGAAGGGGCAGGGCCCACGAGCAGTACTTC.

The chain uses TRBV27 and TRBJ2-2, with D hard to call. V was cut by 5 bases and J by 3 bases, with 13 bases left in between. CDR1 is MNHEY and CDR2 is SMNVEV in the germline V gene (reference sequence). The CDR3 runs to 15 residues. The CDR3 loop reads CASSPPRSYTGELFF. CDR3 nucleotide sequence: TGTGCCAGCAGTCCCCCGCGCAGCTACACCGGGGAGCTGTTTTTT.

The chain is built from TRBV28 and TRBJ1-5; D remains ambiguous. CDR3 length: 14 amino acids. Trimming removed 2 bases at V and 2 bases at J, with 7 bases between. The germline gives CDR1 MDHEN, CDR2 SYDVKM. The CDR3 sequence: CASSLGRGNQPQHF. In DNA form, the CDR3 reads TGTGCCAGCAGTTTAGGGCGGGGCAATCAGCCCCAGCATTTT.

This clone appeared a few times. The chain combines TRBV27 with TRBJ1-4; no clear D gene. Germline assignment: CDR1 MNHEY and CDR2 SMNVEV (reference sequence). CDR3 length: 15 residues. Trimming removed 6 bases at V and 1 base at J, with 12 bases between. In DNA, the CDR3 is TGTGCCAGCAGCCCGAACCGGGGAACTAATGAAAAACTGTTTTTT. This codes for CASSPNRGTNEKLFF.

This rearrangement joins TRBV6-1 to TRBJ1-6; no firm D call. V lost 3 bases, J lost 10 bases, and 13 bases lay in between. The V gene's germline CDR1 is MNHNS and CDR2 SASEGT. The CDR3 has 14 residues. The chain's CDR3 is CASSESRGKSPLHF. The CDR3 DNA follows: TGTGCCAGCAGTGAGTCCCGGGGTAAGTCACCCCTCCACTTT.

This chain uses TRBV27 with TRBJ1-2, with TRBD1 matching over 9 bases. The junction had 9 bases not matched to a gene; V was cut back by 6 bases and J by 7 bases. CDR3 size: 14 residues. The germline V gene has CDR1 MNHEY and CDR2 SMNVEV (reference sequence). The CDR3 sequence: CASRDTGGGFGYTF. The DNA of the CDR3 is TGTGCCAGCAGAGATACAGGGGGCGGGTTTGGCTACACCTTC.

The chain has TRBV10-2 and TRBJ1-4; maybe TRBD1 (6 bases). The germline V gene has CDR1 WSHSY and CDR2 SAAADI. The CDR3 consists of 13 residues. The ends were cut back, 6 bases at V and 2 bases at J, with 7 bases in the middle. CDR3 sequence (DNA): TGCGCCAGCAGCCAGGGGACTAATGAAAAACTGTTTTTT. Protein product: CASSQGTNEKLFF.

The V call is TRBV19, the J call TRBJ2-5; D gene ambiguous. Germline V gives CDR1 LNHDA, CDR2 SQIVND (reference sequence). V dropped 1 base and J dropped 0 bases, with 3 bases sitting between them. The CDR3 is 13 amino acids. The CDR3 sequence is CASSIGNQETQYF. CDR3 nucleotides: TGTGCCAGTAGTATAGGAAACCAAGAGACCCAGTACTTC.

The V and J genes are TRBV11-3 and TRBJ2-6; possible D gene TRBD2, 6 bases. The V and J ends lost 4 bases and 1 base respectively, with 8 bases between them. CDR1 SGHNT and CDR2 YENEEA come from the germline V gene. The CDR3 totals 15 residues. CDR3 coding DNA: TGTGCCAGCAGCTCCGGGGGATCTGGGGCCAACGTCCTGACTTTC. This codes for CASSSGGSGANVLTF. The entire variable domain, with the rest obtained from reference TRBV11-3 and TRBJ2-6, is as follows: EAGVVQSPRYKIIEKKQPVAFWCNPISGHNTLYWYLQNLGQGPELLIRYENEEAVDDSQLPKDRFSAERLKGVDSTLKIQPAELGDSAVYLCASSSGGSGANVLTFGAGSRLTVL.

This chain uses TRBV5-1 with TRBJ1-6; possibly TRBD1 for D (5 bases). CDR3 size: 16 residues. V lost 4 bases and J 6 bases, leaving 17 bases between the germline ends. Germline loops: CDR1 SGHRS, CDR2 YFSETQ. In DNA, the CDR3 is TGCGCCAGCAGCCCGGGGGGTGCAGCGGGTAATTCACCCCTCCACTTT. Translating it yields CASSPGGAAGNSPLHF.

The V gene is TRBV7-9, the J gene TRBJ2-5; D uncertain. With 1 base removed from V and 4 bases from J, the gap between germline ends came to 10 bases. CDR3 size: 14 residues. Germline CDR1 and CDR2: SEHNR and FQNEAQ (reference sequence). CDR3 bases: TGTGCCAGCAGCTTAGGCCATGTATCAGAGACCCAGTACTTC. Amino acids: CASSLGHVSETQYF. Full variable domain (outside the CDR3, taken from reference TRBV7-9 and TRBJ2-5): DTGVSQNPRHKITKRGQNVTFRCDPISEHNRLYWYRQTLGQGPEFLTYFQNEAQLEKSRLLSDRFSAERPKGSFSTLEIQRTEQGDSAMYLCASSLGHVSETQYFGPGTRLLVL.